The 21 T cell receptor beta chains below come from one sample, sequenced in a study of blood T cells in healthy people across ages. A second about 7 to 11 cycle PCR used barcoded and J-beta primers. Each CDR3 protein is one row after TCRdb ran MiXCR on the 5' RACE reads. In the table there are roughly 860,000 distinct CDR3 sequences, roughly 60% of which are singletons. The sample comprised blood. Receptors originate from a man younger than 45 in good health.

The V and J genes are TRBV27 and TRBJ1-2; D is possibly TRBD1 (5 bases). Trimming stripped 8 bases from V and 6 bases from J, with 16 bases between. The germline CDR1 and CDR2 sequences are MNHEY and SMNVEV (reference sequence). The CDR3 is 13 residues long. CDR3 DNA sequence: TGTGCCAGCGTGGGGTACAGGAGCCATGGCTACACCTTC. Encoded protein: CASVGYRSHGYTF.

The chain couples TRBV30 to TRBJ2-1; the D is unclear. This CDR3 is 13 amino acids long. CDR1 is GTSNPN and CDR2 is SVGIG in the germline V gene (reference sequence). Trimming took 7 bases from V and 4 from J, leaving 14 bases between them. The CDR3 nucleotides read TGTGCCTTTGCTAGAGACTCTTACAATGAGCAGTTCTTC. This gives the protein CAFARDSYNEQFF.

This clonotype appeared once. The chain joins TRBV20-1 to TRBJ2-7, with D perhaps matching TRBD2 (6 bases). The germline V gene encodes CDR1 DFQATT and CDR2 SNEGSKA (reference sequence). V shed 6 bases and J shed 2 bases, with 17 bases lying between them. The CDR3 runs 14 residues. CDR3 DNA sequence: TGCAGTGCCGGATCGGGGGTACAGCCCTACGAGCAGTACTTC. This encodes CSAGSGVQPYEQYF.

In nucleotides, the CDR3 is TGTGCCAGCAGTTACTCTGAGGGCGGAAGATACAATGAGCAGTTCTTC. The encoded protein is CASSYSEGGRYNEQFF. The gene calls are TRBV6-5 and TRBJ2-1; D is possibly TRBD2 (5 bases). V was clipped by 0 bases and J by 4 bases, with 13 bases between them. CDR1 is MNHEY, CDR2 SVGAGI, per germline. The CDR3 contains 16 residues.

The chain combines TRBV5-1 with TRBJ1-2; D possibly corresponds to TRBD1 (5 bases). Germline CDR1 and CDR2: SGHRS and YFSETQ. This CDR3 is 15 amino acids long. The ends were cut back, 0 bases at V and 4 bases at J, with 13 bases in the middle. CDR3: CASSLAQGATYGYTF. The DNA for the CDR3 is TGCGCCAGCAGCTTGGCGCAGGGAGCCACCTATGGCTACACCTTC.

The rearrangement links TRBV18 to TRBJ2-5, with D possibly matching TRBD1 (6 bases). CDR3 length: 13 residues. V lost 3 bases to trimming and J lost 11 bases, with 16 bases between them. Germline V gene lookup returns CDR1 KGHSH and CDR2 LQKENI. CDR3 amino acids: CASSPSRGTGQYF. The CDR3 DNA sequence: TGTGCCAGCTCACCTAGCAGGGGAACGGGGCAGTACTTC. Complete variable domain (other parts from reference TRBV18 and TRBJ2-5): NAGVMQNPRHLVRRRGQEARLRCSPMKGHSHVYWYRQLPEEGLKFMVYLQKENIIDESGMPKERFSAEFPKEGPSILRIQQVVRGDSAAYFCASSPSRGTGQYFGPGTRLLVL.

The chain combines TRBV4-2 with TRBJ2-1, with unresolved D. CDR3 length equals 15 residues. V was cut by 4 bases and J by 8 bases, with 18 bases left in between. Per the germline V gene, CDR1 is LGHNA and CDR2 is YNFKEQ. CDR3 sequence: CASSPPLSQLDEQFF. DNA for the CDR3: TGTGCCAGCAGCCCTCCCTTAAGCCAGCTGGATGAGCAGTTCTTC.

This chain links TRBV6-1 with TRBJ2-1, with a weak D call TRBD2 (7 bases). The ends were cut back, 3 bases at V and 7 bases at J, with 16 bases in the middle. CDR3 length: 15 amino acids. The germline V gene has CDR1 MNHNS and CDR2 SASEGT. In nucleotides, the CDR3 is TGTGCCAGCAGTGACGGGGGGCGGAATGGGAATGAGCAGTTCTTC. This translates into CASSDGGRNGNEQFF.

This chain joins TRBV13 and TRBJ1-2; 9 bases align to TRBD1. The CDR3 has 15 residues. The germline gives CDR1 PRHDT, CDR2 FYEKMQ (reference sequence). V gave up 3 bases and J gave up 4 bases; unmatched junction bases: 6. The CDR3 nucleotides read TGTGCCAGCAGCTTCGGGACAGGGAGCATCTATGGCTACACCTTC. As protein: CASSFGTGSIYGYTF.

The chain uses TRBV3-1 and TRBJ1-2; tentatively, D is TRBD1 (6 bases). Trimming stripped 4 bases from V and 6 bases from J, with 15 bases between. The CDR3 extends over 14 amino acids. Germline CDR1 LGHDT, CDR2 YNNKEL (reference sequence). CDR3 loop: CASSLGQPSDGYTF. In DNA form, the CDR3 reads TGTGCCAGCAGCCTAGGACAGCCGTCGGATGGCTACACCTTC.

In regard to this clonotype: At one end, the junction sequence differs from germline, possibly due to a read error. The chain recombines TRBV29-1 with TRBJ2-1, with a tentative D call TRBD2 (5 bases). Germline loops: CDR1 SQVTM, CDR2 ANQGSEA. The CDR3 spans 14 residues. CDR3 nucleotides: TGCAGCGTTGAAGGGGCGGGCGTCTACCATGAGCAGTTCTTC. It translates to CSVEGAGVYHEQFF.

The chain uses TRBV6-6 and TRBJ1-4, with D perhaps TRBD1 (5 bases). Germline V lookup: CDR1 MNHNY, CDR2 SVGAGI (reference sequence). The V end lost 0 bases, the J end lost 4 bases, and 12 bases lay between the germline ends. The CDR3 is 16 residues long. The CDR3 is CASSYSAGRINEKLFF. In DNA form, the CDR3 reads TGTGCCAGCAGTTACTCCGCGGGACGGATTAATGAAAAACTGTTTTTT.

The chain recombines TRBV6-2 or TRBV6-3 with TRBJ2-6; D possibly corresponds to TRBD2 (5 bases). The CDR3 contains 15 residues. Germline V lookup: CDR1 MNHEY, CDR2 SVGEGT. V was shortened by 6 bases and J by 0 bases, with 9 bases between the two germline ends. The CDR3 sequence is CASRERSSGANVLTF. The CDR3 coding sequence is TGTGCCAGCAGAGAGCGGAGCTCTGGGGCCAACGTCCTGACTTTC.

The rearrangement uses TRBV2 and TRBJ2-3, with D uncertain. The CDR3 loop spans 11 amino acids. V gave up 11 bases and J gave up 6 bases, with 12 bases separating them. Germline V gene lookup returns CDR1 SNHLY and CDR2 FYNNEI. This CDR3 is CAGTVGDTQYF. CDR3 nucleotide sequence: TGTGCCGGCACCGTGGGGGATACGCAGTATTTT.

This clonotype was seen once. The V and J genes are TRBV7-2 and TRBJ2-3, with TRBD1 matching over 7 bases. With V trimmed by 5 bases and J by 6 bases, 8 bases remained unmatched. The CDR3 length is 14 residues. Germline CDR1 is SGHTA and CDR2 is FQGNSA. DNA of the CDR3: TGTGCCAGCAGCCGCGACAGGGAAATGGATACGCAGTATTTT. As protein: CASSRDREMDTQYF.

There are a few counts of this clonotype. CDR3 residues: CASSKRTGVKFQEFF. The CDR3 DNA is TGTGCCAGCAGCAAGCGGACAGGGGTGAAATTCCAGGAGTTCTTC. This chain links TRBV21-1 with TRBJ2-1; TRBD1 reflects the table's D call only, with no check against the DNA. TRBV21-1 is described as a pseudogene. The CDR3 sequence is 15 residues long.

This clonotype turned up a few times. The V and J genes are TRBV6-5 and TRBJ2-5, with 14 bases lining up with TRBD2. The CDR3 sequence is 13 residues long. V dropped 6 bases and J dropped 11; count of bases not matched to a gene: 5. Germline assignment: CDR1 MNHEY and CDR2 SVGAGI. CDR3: CASRPGLAGEQYF. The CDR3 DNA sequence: TGTGCCAGCAGACCGGGACTAGCGGGGGAGCAGTACTTC.

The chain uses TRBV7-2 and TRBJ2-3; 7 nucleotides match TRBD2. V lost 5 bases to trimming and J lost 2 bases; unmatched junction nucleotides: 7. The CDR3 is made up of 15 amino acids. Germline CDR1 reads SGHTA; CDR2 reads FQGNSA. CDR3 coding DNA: TGTGCCAGCAGCCGGAGCGGGGCGGACACAGATACGCAGTATTTT. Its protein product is CASSRSGADTDTQYF.

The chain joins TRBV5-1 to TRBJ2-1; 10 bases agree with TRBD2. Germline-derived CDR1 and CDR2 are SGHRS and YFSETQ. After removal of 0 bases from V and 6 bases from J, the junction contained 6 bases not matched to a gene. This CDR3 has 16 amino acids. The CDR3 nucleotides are TGCGCCAGCAGCTTGGTCTCCAGCGGGGGGGCCAATGAGCAGTTCTTC. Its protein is CASSLVSSGGANEQFF.

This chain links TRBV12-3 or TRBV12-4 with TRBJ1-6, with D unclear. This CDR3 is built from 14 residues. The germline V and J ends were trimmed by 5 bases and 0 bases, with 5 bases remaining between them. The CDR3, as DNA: TGTGCCAGCAGTGGGGACTCCTATAATTCACCCCTCCACTTT. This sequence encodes CASSGDSYNSPLHF.

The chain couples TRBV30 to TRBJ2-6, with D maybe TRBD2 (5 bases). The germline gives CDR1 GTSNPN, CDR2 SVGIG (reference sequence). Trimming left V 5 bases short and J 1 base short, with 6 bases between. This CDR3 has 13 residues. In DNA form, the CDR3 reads TGTGCCTGGGGAGGTTCTGGGGCCAACGTCCTGACTTTC. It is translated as CAWGGSGANVLTF.